These T cell receptor beta chains were read from a single sample in a study of blood T cell repertoires in COVID-19. Method: immunoSEQ multiplex PCR; TCRdb's copy keeps in-frame clones and lacks some. The top ten clones hold around 1.7% of a sample with about 210,000 clones, roughly 86% of them seen once. The sample consisted of peripheral blood. Source of these receptors: a young man with active or convalescent COVID-19. Each CDR3 is given with its conserved first and last residue. Each record gives: J gene, V gene, D gene, clone size, CDR3 protein, CDR3 DNA. A D gene is named only where the DNA matches it firmly. Where a row states a size, it is once, few, many or the class of an expanded clone; other rows omit it.

TRBJ1-6 TRBV4-1 TRBD1 - CASSQSNRGQGYNSPLHF TGCGCCAGCAGCCAATCCAACAGGGGGCAAGGCTATAATTCACCCCTCCACTTT
TRBJ2-1 TRBV3-1/TRBV3-2 TRBD2 few CASSQESGGPHNEQFF TGTGCCAGCAGCCAAGAAAGCGGGGGCCCACACAATGAGCAGTTCTTC
TRBJ2-7 TRBV10-3 - few CAISDSDRLTYEQYF TGTGCCATCAGTGACTCAGACAGGCTAACCTACGAGCAGTACTTC
TRBJ2-7 TRBV27 TRBD1 - CASSLRQGPYEQYF TGTGCCAGCAGTTTACGACAGGGGCCCTACGAGCAGTACTTC
TRBJ1-6 TRBV5-1 - - CASSTIQNSPLHF TGCGCCAGCAGCACGATACAGAATTCACCCCTCCACTTT
TRBJ2-2 TRBV5-1 TRBD2 - CASSLESGGATGELFF TGCGCCAGCAGCTTGGAAAGCGGGGGGGCCACCGGGGAGCTGTTTTTT
TRBJ1-1 TRBV19 TRBD1 - CASSRGDSLNTEAFF TGTGCCAGTAGTAGAGGGGACAGCTTGAACACTGAAGCTTTCTTT
TRBJ1-1 TRBV5-1 TRBD1 - CASSWGQGARTEAFF TGCGCCAGCAGCTGGGGACAGGGGGCGAGAACTGAAGCTTTCTTT
TRBJ2-5 TRBV4-3 TRBD2 once CASSHRGLAGDLIGGRSETQYF TGCGCCAGCAGCCACAGGGGACTAGCGGGAGATCTAATAGGCGGTCGTTCCGAGACCCAGTACTTC
TRBJ1-6 TRBV27 TRBD1 - CASSLGRTGGSNSPLHF TGTGCCAGCAGTTTAGGTCGGACAGGGGGAAGTAATTCACCCCTCCACTTT
TRBJ1-4 TRBV5-1 - - CASSLASGGVNEKLFF TGCGCCAGCAGCTTGGCTTCGGGCGGGGTAAATGAAAAACTGTTTTTT
TRBJ1-2 TRBV30 - - CAWSVRGYGYTF TGTGCCTGGAGTGTACGGGGGTATGGCTACACCTTC
TRBJ1-4 TRBV19 - few CASSPNTKGSNEKLFF TGTGCCAGTAGTCCAAACACGAAGGGGTCTAATGAAAAACTGTTTTTT
TRBJ2-2 TRBV7-3 TRBD2 - CASSLRLAGTAGELFF TGTGCCAGCAGCTTAAGACTAGCGGGAACGGCCGGGGAGCTGTTTTTT
TRBJ2-3 TRBV5-1 TRBD1 - CASSLQGAEGDTQYF TGCGCCAGCAGCCTACAGGGGGCCGAGGGAGATACGCAGTATTTT
TRBJ1-6 TRBV7-2 - - CASSLVWGANSPLHF TGTGCCAGCAGCTTAGTTTGGGGCGCAAATTCACCCCTCCACTTT
TRBJ2-1 TRBV5-1 - - CASSALSVTYNEQFF TGCGCCAGCAGCGCCCTTAGCGTCACCTACAATGAGCAGTTCTTC
TRBJ1-6 TRBV4-3 - - CASSQDGVSPLHF TGCGCCAGCAGCCAAGACGGAGTTTCACCCCTCCACTTT
TRBJ2-7 TRBV5-1 - - CASSLDPGSGEQYF TGCGCCAGCAGCTTGGACCCGGGTAGTGGCGAGCAGTACTTC
TRBJ1-1 TRBV7-2 - - CASSLSAPREAFF TGTGCCAGCAGCTTATCCGCGCCGAGGGAAGCTTTCTTT
TRBJ1-1 TRBV5-4 - - CASSFQSRGTEAFF TGTGCCAGCAGCTTTCAGTCACGGGGGACTGAAGCTTTCTTT
TRBJ1-1 TRBV3-1/TRBV3-2 - - CASSHPSRGYTEAFF TGTGCCAGCAGCCACCCGTCGAGGGGGTACACTGAAGCTTTCTTT
TRBJ2-1 TRBV7-2 TRBD1 - CASSRTGDNEQFF TGTGCCAGCAGCCGGACAGGTGACAATGAGCAGTTCTTC
TRBJ1-6 TRBV7-2 - - CASSFQGQGTLHF TGTGCCAGCAGCTTCCAGGGGCAAGGGACCCTCCACTTT
TRBJ1-4 TRBV19 - - CASSRTATNEKLFF TGTGCCAGTAGCAGGACAGCAACTAATGAAAAACTGTTTTTT
TRBJ1-1 TRBV4-3 - - CASSQQGLEFAFF TGCGCCAGCAGCCAACAGGGATTGGAGTTTGCTTTCTTT
TRBJ2-3 TRBV4-3 TRBD1 - CASSRGQGANTQYF TGCGCCAGCAGCCGGGGACAGGGGGCGAATACGCAGTATTTT
TRBJ2-3 TRBV30 TRBD1 - CAWSATGGSADTQYF TGTGCCTGGAGTGCGACAGGGGGGAGCGCAGATACGCAGTATTTT
TRBJ1-2 TRBV5-4 - - CASSSSTGSYGYTF TGTGCCAGCAGCTCGTCGACAGGAAGCTATGGCTACACCTTC
TRBJ1-1 TRBV5-4 TRBD1 - CASSLERARGRGEAFF TGTGCCAGCAGCTTGGAGCGCGCCAGGGGGCGAGGTGAAGCTTTCTTT
TRBJ2-7 TRBV10-1 TRBD1 - CASSPGQGSTEQYF TGCGCCAGCAGTCCGGGACAGGGGTCGACCGAGCAGTACTTC
TRBJ2-7 TRBV11-2 TRBD1 - CASSLGTGAYEQYF TGTGCCAGCAGCTTGGGGACAGGGGCCTACGAGCAGTACTTC
TRBJ2-1 TRBV29-1 - - CSVVKYRDNEQFF TGCAGCGTCGTAAAATACAGGGACAATGAGCAGTTCTTC
TRBJ1-2 TRBV10-3 - - CAISLDRSGYTF TGTGCCATCAGTTTAGACAGGTCTGGCTACACCTTC
TRBJ1-2 TRBV19 - - CASSHTRNANYGYTF TGTGCCAGTAGCCACACAAGAAATGCTAACTATGGCTACACCTTC
TRBJ1-2 TRBV2 - - CASSAQGRHGYTF TGTGCCAGCAGTGCCCAGGGTCGGCATGGCTACACCTTC
TRBJ1-5 TRBV19 TRBD1 - CASSMGQGMIHSNQPQHF TGTGCCAGTAGTATGGGACAGGGTATGATCCATAGCAATCAGCCCCAGCATTTT
TRBJ2-1 TRBV5-1 TRBD1 - CASNRDRAHNEQFF TGCGCCAGCAACCGGGACAGGGCTCACAATGAGCAGTTCTTC
TRBJ2-7 TRBV5-4 - - CASSLGGSVTTFSYEQYF TGTGCCAGCAGCTTGGGAGGTAGCGTAACTACCTTTTCCTACGAGCAGTACTTC
TRBJ2-7 TRBV7-2 TRBD2 - CASRLAGGFFEQYF TGTGCCAGCAGATTAGCGGGAGGGTTTTTCGAGCAGTACTTC
TRBJ1-1 TRBV7-9 - - CASSLGTENTEAFF TGTGCCAGCAGCTTAGGCACAGAGAACACTGAAGCTTTCTTT
TRBJ1-2 TRBV27 - - CASSSLTGAYGYTF TGTGCCAGCAGTTCCCTAACGGGAGCCTATGGCTACACCTTC
TRBJ2-2 TRBV6-5 - - CASSYSMIFSSGELFF TGTGCCAGCAGTTACTCGATGATATTCAGTTCCGGGGAGCTGTTTTTT
TRBJ2-7 TRBV29-1 - once CSVEGQNSYEQYF TGCAGCGTTGAAGGTCAAAACTCCTACGAGCAGTACTTC
TRBJ2-3 TRBV19 - - CASTVTSSTDTQYF TGTGCCAGTACCGTAACTAGTAGCACAGATACGCAGTATTTT
TRBJ1-2 TRBV5-1 - - CASSLAASPGTGYTF TGCGCCAGCAGCCTCGCCGCATCTCCGGGTACTGGCTACACCTTC
TRBJ2-1 TRBV3-1/TRBV3-2 - - CASSQNDRWFF TGTGCCAGCAGCCAAAATGACAGATGGTTCTTC
TRBJ2-1 TRBV18 TRBD2 - CASSLDAGGPGEFF TGTGCCAGCTCACTAGATGCGGGAGGGCCGGGCGAGTTCTTC
TRBJ1-2 TRBV5-1 - - CASSLVEIGGYTF TGCGCCAGCAGCTTGGTGGAGATCGGTGGCTACACCTTC
TRBJ2-7 TRBV9 TRBD2 - CASSVKAGGYEQYF TGTGCCAGCAGCGTCAAAGCGGGGGGTTACGAGCAGTACTTC
TRBJ2-2 TRBV7-3 TRBD2 - CASSLNGLAGGPTGELFF TGTGCCAGCAGCTTAAACGGTCTAGCGGGAGGGCCTACCGGGGAGCTGTTTTTT
TRBJ2-7 TRBV9 TRBD2 - CASSPSGTRSYEQYF TGTGCCAGCAGCCCCTCCGGGACTAGGTCCTACGAGCAGTACTTC
TRBJ1-3 TRBV6-1 - - CASSDVGDFSGNTIYF TGTGCCAGCAGTGATGTAGGGGACTTCTCTGGAAACACCATATATTTT
TRBJ1-4 TRBV9 TRBD1 - CASSVQGVATNEKLFF TGTGCCAGCAGCGTACAGGGGGTTGCAACTAATGAAAAACTGTTTTTT
TRBJ1-6 TRBV6-5 TRBD1 - CASSSGTGNSPLHF TGTGCCAGCAGTTCTGGGACAGGGAATTCACCCCTCCACTTT
TRBJ2-1 TRBV4-3 TRBD1 - CASSQNRGSSYNEQFF TGCGCCAGCAGCCAAAACAGGGGAAGCTCCTACAATGAGCAGTTCTTC
TRBJ1-2 TRBV2 - - CASSVMADYGYTF TGTGCCAGCAGTGTTATGGCTGACTATGGCTACACCTTC
TRBJ1-2 TRBV12-3/TRBV12-4 - once CASSLDIPYGYTF TGTGCCAGCAGTTTGGACATCCCCTATGGCTACACCTTC